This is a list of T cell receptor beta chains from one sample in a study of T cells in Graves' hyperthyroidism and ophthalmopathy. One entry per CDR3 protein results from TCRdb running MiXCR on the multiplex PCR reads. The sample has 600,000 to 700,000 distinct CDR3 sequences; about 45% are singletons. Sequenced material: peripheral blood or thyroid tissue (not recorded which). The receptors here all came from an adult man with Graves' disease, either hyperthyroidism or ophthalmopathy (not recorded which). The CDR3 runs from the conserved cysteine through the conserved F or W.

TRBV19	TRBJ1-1	CASTYRAGSTEAFF
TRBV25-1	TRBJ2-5	CASSARSLGGRETQYF
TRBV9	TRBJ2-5	CASSVGQQETQYF
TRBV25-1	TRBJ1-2	CASNLLVREISYTF
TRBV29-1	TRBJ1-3	CSVEAAQGESGNTIYF
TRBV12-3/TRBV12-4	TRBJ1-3	CASSLSLSGNAIYF
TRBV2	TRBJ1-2	CASSDSGGLSYGYTF
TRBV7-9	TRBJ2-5	CASIGTSGSDTEETQYF
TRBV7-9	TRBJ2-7	CASSFRDKAYEQYF
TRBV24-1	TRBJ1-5	CATSEHGTGSDQPQHF
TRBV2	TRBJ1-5	CASRMGQGGNQPQHF
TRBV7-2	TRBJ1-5	CASSLRGTGEQPQHF
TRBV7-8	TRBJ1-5	CASSLLAGQGRNQPQHF
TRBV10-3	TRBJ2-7	CAIRDTPYEQYF
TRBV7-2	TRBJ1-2	CASSQGGTGDTYGYTF
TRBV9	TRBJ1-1	CASSVDRGLDTEAFF
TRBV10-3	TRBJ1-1	CATSDRVGGTEAFF
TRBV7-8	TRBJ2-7	CASSSLLEQYF
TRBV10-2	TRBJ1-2	CASSESGGAPSCGYTF
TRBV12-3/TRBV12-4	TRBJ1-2	CASSSFVGEGGYTF
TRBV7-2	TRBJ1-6	CASSLSVLNSPLHF
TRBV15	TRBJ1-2	CATSRDRSNYGYTF
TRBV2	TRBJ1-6	CASRVDGYNSPLHF
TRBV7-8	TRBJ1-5	CASSFRRNNQPQHF
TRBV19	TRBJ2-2	CASRQGLIAGELFF
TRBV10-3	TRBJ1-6	CAISSEEGSPLHF
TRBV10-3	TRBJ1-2	CASSYEGAYYGYTF
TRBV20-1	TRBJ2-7	CSVGGTRGYEQYF
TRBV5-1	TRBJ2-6	CASSLADNYGANVLTF
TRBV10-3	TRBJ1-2	CAISPREGADGYTF
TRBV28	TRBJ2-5	CASSYAGGFQETQYF
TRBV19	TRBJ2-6	CASRSSGTGGVGANVLTF
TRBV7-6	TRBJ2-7	CASSFRDREEYF
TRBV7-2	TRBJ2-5	CASSQGARETQYF
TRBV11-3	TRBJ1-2	CASSYRDPGDGYTF
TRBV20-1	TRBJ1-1	CSAGQGATEAFF
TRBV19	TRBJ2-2	CASSLGAGGTGELFF
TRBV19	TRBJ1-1	CASSQGPNTEAFF
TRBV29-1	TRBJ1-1	CIPEDTEAFF
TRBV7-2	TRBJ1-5	CASSFQGRNQPQHF
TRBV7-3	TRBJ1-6	CASSLVGTASSYNSPLHF
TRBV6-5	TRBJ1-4	CASSYARTRQGEKLFF
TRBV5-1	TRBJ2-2	CASSPTGRNTGELFF
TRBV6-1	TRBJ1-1	CASKAVTNTEAFF
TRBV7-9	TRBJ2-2	CASSYRQGVIGELFF
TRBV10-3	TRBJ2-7	CASSYLLQQYF
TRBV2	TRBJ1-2	CASSEAKQGIYGYTF
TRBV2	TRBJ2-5	CASSEATGTKGTQYF
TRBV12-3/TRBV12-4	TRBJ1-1	CASPFGVQMNTEAFF
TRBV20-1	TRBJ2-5	CSASSTWDRKETQYF
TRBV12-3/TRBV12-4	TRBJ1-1	CASSLSQGVEAFF
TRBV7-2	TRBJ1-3	CASSTTLERNTIYF